These 21 T cell receptor beta chains were sequenced from one sample in a study of blood T cell repertoires in COVID-19. Generated by immunoSEQ multiplex PCR, the TCRdb table keeps only in-frame clones and is missing some. The sample consists of approximately 220,000 clones, about nine tenths of them appearing once. The specimen was peripheral blood. The receptor set was obtained from a man in his forties or fifties with acute or convalescent COVID-19.

This sequence joins TRBV29-1 and TRBJ1-1; D is uncertain. V lost 4 bases, J lost 0 bases, and 9 bases lay in between. CDR1 is SQVTM, CDR2 ANQGSEA, per germline. This CDR3 is built from 13 residues. CDR3 loop: CSVVEQMNTEAFF. In nucleotides, the CDR3 is TGCAGCGTTGTTGAACAAATGAACACTGAAGCTTTCTTT. Combining the CDR3 with reference TRBV29-1 and TRBJ1-1 gives the whole variable domain SAVISQKPSRDICQRGTSLTIQCQVDSQVTMMFWYRQQPGQSLTLIATANQGSEATYESGFVIDKFPISRPNLTFSTLTVSNMSPEDSSIYLCSVVEQMNTEAFFGQGTRLTVV.

V and J are TRBV3-1 (or the pseudogene TRBV3-2) and TRBJ1-4; D not certain. Looked up from germline, CDR1 is LGHDT and CDR2 is YNNKEL (reference sequence). The germline V and J ends were trimmed by 6 bases and 4 bases, with 12 bases remaining between them. The CDR3 is made up of 14 amino acids. CDR3 amino acids: CASSKAYGNEKLFF. In nucleotides, the CDR3 is TGTGCCAGCAGTAAAGCGTATGGTAATGAAAAACTGTTTTTT.

This chain links TRBV5-1 with TRBJ2-3; 10 bases align to TRBD2. CDR1 SGHRS and CDR2 YFSETQ come from the germline V gene. CDR3 size: 18 residues. The V and J ends lost 2 bases and 2 bases, in that order; junction bases with no gene match: 11. This CDR3 is CASSLDIQRGGLTDTQYF. As DNA, the CDR3 is TGCGCCAGCAGCTTAGACATTCAGCGGGGGGGACTCACAGATACGCAGTATTTT.

The J gene is TRBJ2-3, the V gene TRBV5-4, with TRBD2 matching over 9 bases. V trimming: 4 bases; J trimming: 5 bases; junction bases outside the gene matches: 8. This CDR3 spans 15 amino acids. CDR1 SGHNT and CDR2 YYREEE come from the germline V gene (reference sequence). CDR3 protein: CASSPSAGGEDTQYF. The CDR3 DNA sequence: TGTGCCAGCAGCCCCTCAGCGGGGGGAGAAGATACGCAGTATTTT.

The rearrangement links TRBV3-1 (or the pseudogene TRBV3-2) to TRBJ1-2; no clear D gene. Trimming took 0 bases from V and 7 from J, leaving 12 bases between them. CDR3 length: 14 residues. Germline lookup yields CDR1 LGHDT and CDR2 YNNKEL (reference sequence). CDR3 sequence (DNA): TGTGCCAGCAGCCAAGATCGGCTGGGAGGTGGCTACACCTTC. This sequence encodes CASSQDRLGGGYTF.

This chain uses TRBV5-6 with TRBJ1-1; D might be TRBD1 (5 bases). The CDR3 sequence is 12 residues long. Germline V gene data show CDR1 as SGHDT and CDR2 as YYEEEE. The ends were cut back, 3 bases at V and 3 bases at J, with 6 bases in the middle. The CDR3 DNA is TGTGCCAGCAGCTGGGGGGACACTGAAGCTTTCTTT. Translating gives CASSWGDTEAFF.

The J gene is TRBJ2-7, the V gene TRBV5-1, with TRBD1 as a possible D gene (6 bases). The CDR3 has 14 amino acids. V dropped 2 bases and J dropped 2 bases, with 11 bases sitting between them. Germline assignment: CDR1 SGHRS and CDR2 YFSETQ. The CDR3 spells CASSFQGTPYEQYF. CDR3 nucleotides: TGCGCCAGCAGCTTTCAGGGGACACCCTACGAGCAGTACTTC.

This clone has more than one count but fewer than ten. The chain has TRBV11-2 and TRBJ1-4; D is possibly TRBD1 (6 bases). This CDR3 has 14 residues. Trimming cost V 6 bases and J 6 bases, with 14 bases left between them. CDR1 is SGHAT and CDR2 is FQNNGV in the germline V gene. CDR3: CASSRQAGDEKLFF. Written as DNA, the CDR3 is TGTGCCAGCAGTAGACAGGCTGGGGATGAAAAACTGTTTTTT. Using reference TRBV11-2 and TRBJ1-4 for the parts outside the CDR3, the full variable domain is EAGVAQSPRYKIIEKRQSVAFWCNPISGHATLYWYQQILGQGPKLLIQFQNNGVVDDSQLPKDRFSAERLKGVDSTLKIQPAKLEDSAVYLCASSRQAGDEKLFFGSGTQLSVL.

The chain couples TRBV11-2 to TRBJ1-4; tentative D call: TRBD1 (6 bases). The CDR3 sequence is 13 residues long. V was trimmed by 4 bases and J by 11 bases, leaving 14 bases between them. CDR1 is SGHAT, CDR2 FQNNGV, per germline. The CDR3 loop is CASSSSGRGKLFF. The CDR3 DNA sequence: TGTGCCAGCAGCTCCTCCGGGAGGGGGAAACTGTTTTTT. Combining the CDR3 with reference TRBV11-2 and TRBJ1-4 gives the whole variable domain EAGVAQSPRYKIIEKRQSVAFWCNPISGHATLYWYQQILGQGPKLLIQFQNNGVVDDSQLPKDRFSAERLKGVDSTLKIQPAKLEDSAVYLCASSSSGRGKLFFGSGTQLSVL.

The chain uses TRBV5-5 and TRBJ1-4; TRBD1 matches at 9 bases. J was trimmed by 4 bases and V by 4 bases; bases with no gene match: 2. This CDR3 comprises 14 residues. CDR1 and CDR2 (germline): SGHKS, YYEKEE (reference sequence). Here the CDR3 reads CASSGGQGNEKLFF. The CDR3 DNA reads TGTGCCAGCAGCGGGGGACAGGGTAATGAAAAACTGTTTTTT. Filled out from reference TRBV5-5 and TRBJ1-4, the complete variable domain reads DAGVTQSPTHLIKTRGQQVTLRCSPISGHKSVSWYQQVLGQGPQFIFQYYEKEERGRGNFPDRFSARQFPNYSSELNVNALLLGDSALYLCASSGGQGNEKLFFGSGTQLSVL.

This sequence joins TRBV27 and TRBJ2-3; TRBD1 is a possible D gene (6 bases). The germline CDR1 and CDR2 sequences are MNHEY and SMNVEV (reference sequence). Trimming left V 3 bases short and J 1 base short, with 11 bases between. CDR3 length: 15 amino acids. CDR3 region: CASSLVAGGTDTQYF. The CDR3 nucleotides read TGTGCCAGCAGTTTGGTCGCAGGGGGCACAGATACGCAGTATTTT.

The genes are TRBV19 and TRBJ1-1, with TRBD1 identical over 8 bases. This CDR3 contains 17 residues. The V gene's germline CDR1 is LNHDA and CDR2 SQIVND (reference sequence). After removal of 5 bases from V and 1 base from J, the junction contained 12 bases not matched to a gene. DNA for the CDR3: TGTGCCAGTAGTCCCGGGACAGGTGCCTACCAGAACACTGAAGCTTTCTTT. It codes for CASSPGTGAYQNTEAFF.

DNA of the CDR3: TGCGCCAGCAGCCCCCGACAGGGGGATAATGGCTACACCTTC. As protein: CASSPRQGDNGYTF. The V call is TRBV4-1, the J call TRBJ1-2; 9 bases align to TRBD1. Trimming at V came to 4 bases and at J to 6 bases, leaving 6 bases not matched to a gene. Germline CDR1 is MGHRA and CDR2 is YSYEKL. The CDR3 length is 14 residues.

The chain is built from TRBV5-1 and TRBJ1-1; possibly TRBD1 for D (5 bases). The germline gives CDR1 SGHRS, CDR2 YFSETQ. V shed 3 bases and J shed 5 bases, with 14 bases lying between them. This CDR3 comprises 14 residues. The CDR3 sequence is CASSYSQGSTEAFF. Written as DNA, the CDR3 is TGCGCCAGCAGCTATTCCCAGGGATCGACTGAAGCTTTCTTT.

This chain connects TRBV6-1 to TRBJ1-4; TRBD1 matches 9 bases. CDR1 and CDR2 (germline): MNHNS, SASEGT. V shed 2 bases, J shed 5 bases, and the junction held 9 bases outside the gene matches. This CDR3 is 17 amino acids long. The CDR3 nucleotides are TGTGCCAGCAGTGAACCGGGACAGGGCCTAATAAATGAAAAACTGTTTTTT. Its translation is CASSEPGQGLINEKLFF.

The V gene is TRBV11-2, the J gene TRBJ2-1, with D tentatively TRBD1 (6 bases). The CDR3 is 16 amino acids. The germline CDR1 and CDR2 sequences are SGHAT and FQNNGV. Trimming left V 5 bases short and J 4 bases short, with 18 bases between. As DNA, the CDR3 is TGTGCCAGCAGCCCCTCCCCCCGTGACAGGTACAATGAGCAGTTCTTC. The encoded protein is CASSPSPRDRYNEQFF.

This clone has a single count. The chain joins TRBV5-1 to TRBJ1-1; D might be TRBD1 (5 bases). V was trimmed by 0 bases and J by 5 bases, leaving 14 bases between them. Germline V gives CDR1 SGHRS, CDR2 YFSETQ. The CDR3 consists of 15 residues. The CDR3 sequence: CASSLAGGVRTEAFF. In DNA, the CDR3 is TGCGCCAGCAGCTTGGCCGGAGGGGTACGGACTGAAGCTTTCTTT.

The chain is built from TRBV7-6 and TRBJ1-5, with D possibly TRBD1 on 5 matching bases. In germline, CDR1 is SGHVS, CDR2 FNYEAQ. V was trimmed by 1 base and J by 4 bases, leaving 14 bases between them. This CDR3 contains 16 residues. This CDR3 reads CASSLEAGRGNQPQHF. Written as DNA, the CDR3 is TGTGCCAGCAGCTTAGAGGCAGGGAGGGGAAATCAGCCCCAGCATTTT.

The rearrangement joins TRBV9 to TRBJ1-2, with 7 bases aligning to TRBD1. This CDR3 has 15 amino acids. V lost 3 bases, J lost 2 bases, and 7 bases stayed unmatched. The germline V gene encodes CDR1 SGDLS and CDR2 YYNGEE. Here the CDR3 reads CASSAIPTGNYGYTF. The DNA for the CDR3 is TGTGCCAGCAGCGCAATACCGACAGGGAACTATGGCTACACCTTC. The full variable domain, with the rest looked up from reference TRBV9 and TRBJ1-2, is DSGVTQTPKHLITATGQRVTLRCSPRSGDLSVYWYQQSLDQGLQFLIQYYNGEERAKGNILERFSAQQFPDLHSELNLSSLELGDSALYFCASSAIPTGNYGYTFGSGTRLTVV.

The chain recombines TRBV27 with TRBJ2-5; no clear D gene. Trimming cost V 8 bases and J 0 bases, with 16 bases left between them. The CDR3 length is 15 residues. Germline-derived CDR1 and CDR2 are MNHEY and SMNVEV (reference sequence). CDR3 nucleotides: TGTGCCAGCGGGCCATACGAGAGTTACCAAGAGACCCAGTACTTC. Protein sequence: CASGPYESYQETQYF.

The genes are TRBV6-5 and TRBJ1-1; TRBD1 agrees at 8 bases. V was clipped by 5 bases and J by 5 bases; unmatched bases: 4. The length of the CDR3 is 13 residues. The germline V gene encodes CDR1 MNHEY and CDR2 SVGAGI. The CDR3 protein is CASSPRDRTEAFF. As DNA, the CDR3 is TGTGCCAGCAGTCCCCGGGACAGGACTGAAGCTTTCTTT.